The 32 T cell receptor beta chains in this list originate from one sample, sequenced in a study of cytomegalovirus exposure and HLA in healthy donors. PCR amplification relied on 60 Vbeta primers (plus 13 Jbeta primers). Generated by immunoSEQ multiplex PCR, the TCRdb table keeps only in-frame clones and is missing some. The profile shows roughly 100,000 clones, more than 65% of them singletons. Sequenced: PBMCs. The receptors originated from a woman aged 18-29 years in good health and CMV-seropositive.

J is TRBJ1-6 and V is TRBV4-2; maybe TRBD1 (6 bases). The CDR3 sequence is 16 residues long. The germline V and J ends were trimmed by 7 bases and 6 bases, with 19 bases remaining between them. CDR1 and CDR2 from the germline V gene are LGHNA and YNFKEQ. The CDR3: CASTTMGSGVNSPLHF. Here the CDR3 DNA reads TGTGCCAGCACCACGATGGGCTCAGGGGTTAATTCACCCCTCCACTTT.

The chain employs TRBV4-1 and TRBJ1-2; the match to TRBD1 covers 7 bases. V trimming: 0 bases; J trimming: 7 bases; junction bases outside the gene matches: 8. This CDR3 comprises 15 residues. In germline, CDR1 is MGHRA, CDR2 YSYEKL. The CDR3 region is CASSQDDREITGYTF. The CDR3 DNA reads as TGCGCCAGCAGCCAAGATGACAGGGAAATCACTGGCTACACCTTC.

The rearrangement links TRBV4-3 to TRBJ1-1, with D maybe TRBD1 (5 bases). The germline V gene encodes CDR1 LGHNA and CDR2 YSLEER. The CDR3 is made up of 15 amino acids. V was shortened by 4 bases and J by 7 bases, with 19 bases between the two germline ends. CDR3 bases: TGCGCCAGCAGCCCCGGCCACGGGGGTTCAGGTGAAGCTTTCTTT. Its translation: CASSPGHGGSGEAFF.

The chain carries TRBV5-8 and TRBJ2-7; TRBD1 matches at 9 bases. Germline CDR1 SGHTS, CDR2 YDEGEE. The length of the CDR3 is 15 residues. The V and J ends lost 5 bases and 1 base, in that order; junction bases with no gene match: 7. The CDR3 nucleotides read TGTGCCAGCAGTAGGATAGGGACAGGGTCCTACGAGCAGTACTTC. Protein product: CASSRIGTGSYEQYF.

The gene calls are TRBV7-9 and TRBJ2-1; 11 nucleotides match TRBD1. V dropped 6 bases and J dropped 9; count of bases not matched to a gene: 10. From germline, CDR1 is SEHNR and CDR2 FQNEAQ (reference sequence). This CDR3 comprises 15 residues. The CDR3 coding sequence is TGTGCCAGCAGAATGGACAGGGGGCGATTGGGTGAGCAGTTCTTC. Its protein product is CASRMDRGRLGEQFF.

V gene TRBV6-6 combines with J gene TRBJ2-4, with a weak D call TRBD2 (5 bases). CDR1 and CDR2 from the germline V gene are MNHNY and SVGAGI (reference sequence). Trimming left V 5 bases short and J 9 bases short, with 17 bases between. CDR3 length equals 14 residues. The CDR3 nucleotides read TGTGCCAGCAGTCCCATCGGGGTGGTTGGCATTCAGTACTTC. Its translation is CASSPIGVVGIQYF.

The chain recombines TRBV9 with TRBJ2-1; 9 bases match TRBD2. V lost 4 bases to trimming and J lost 5 bases; unmatched junction nucleotides: 4. Germline values: CDR1 SGDLS, CDR2 YYNGEE. CDR3 length equals 14 residues. The CDR3 nucleotides are TGTGCCAGCAGCCGGACTAGCGAAAACAATGAGCAGTTCTTC. This gives the protein CASSRTSENNEQFF.

This clone was found a few times. V usage is TRBV7-2 and J usage is TRBJ1-3; 7 bases are shared with TRBD1. This CDR3 is built from 15 residues. Germline assignment: CDR1 SGHTA and CDR2 FQGNSA. J gave up 0 bases and V 6 bases, and 5 bases lay outside the gene matches. The CDR3 DNA reads TGTGCCAGCAGACCCCAGGGGGGCTCTGGAAACACCATATATTTT. This translates into CASRPQGGSGNTIYF. Variable domain in full (rest from reference TRBV7-2 and TRBJ1-3): GAGVSQSPSNKVTEKGKDVELRCDPISGHTALYWYRQSLGQGLEFLIYFQGNSAPDKSGLPSDRFSAERTGGSVSTLTIQRTQQEDSAVYLCASRPQGGSGNTIYFGEGSWLTVV.

The V gene is TRBV5-4, the J gene TRBJ2-3; 8 nucleotides line up with TRBD1. Trimming took 4 bases from V and 2 from J; bases not matched to a gene: 9. Germline assignment: CDR1 SGHNT and CDR2 YYREEE (reference sequence). This CDR3 region has 16 residues. The CDR3 nucleotides are TGTGCCAGCAGCGCGACGACAGGGGAGTTCACAGATACGCAGTATTTT. This translates into CASSATTGEFTDTQYF.

The rearrangement joins TRBV18 to TRBJ2-7, with D tentatively TRBD1 (5 bases). The CDR3 runs to 15 residues. With 0 bases removed from V and 0 bases from J, the gap between germline ends came to 9 bases. Germline V gene sequence: CDR1 KGHSH, CDR2 LQKENI. CDR3 bases: TGTGCCAGCTCACCACCAGGGGCTCCCTCCTACGAGCAGTACTTC. Translating gives CASSPPGAPSYEQYF.

This clone has only one observation. The chain is built from TRBV7-9 and TRBJ1-5; 7 nucleotides match TRBD1. Germline values: CDR1 SEHNR, CDR2 FQNEAQ (reference sequence). CDR3 size: 14 residues. V shed 5 bases, J shed 3 bases, and the junction held 4 bases outside the gene matches. As DNA, the CDR3 is TGTGCCAGCAGCCGGGACAGTTTCAATCAGCCCCAGCATTTT. It encodes CASSRDSFNQPQHF.

CDR3 DNA: TGTGCCAGCAGGGCGACTAGCGGGGGAGGCCCCCTGGGTGAGCAGTTCTTC. Translation: CASRATSGGGPLGEQFF. V is TRBV5-8 and J is TRBJ2-1; 12 bases are a match to TRBD2. Germline trimming cut 5 bases from V and 9 bases from J; bases unmatched to any gene: 15. Germline loops: CDR1 SGHTS, CDR2 YDEGEE. The CDR3 totals 17 residues.

The chain employs TRBV9 and TRBJ2-7, with D hard to call. Trimming left V 4 bases short and J 3 bases short, with 20 bases between. The CDR3 has 16 amino acids. Germline V lookup: CDR1 SGDLS, CDR2 YYNGEE. In DNA form, the CDR3 reads TGTGCCAGCAGCACCCTAGATAACCCCTACTACTACGAGCAGTACTTC. Protein product: CASSTLDNPYYYEQYF.

This sequence joins TRBV10-3 and TRBJ2-1; 10 bases are shared with TRBD2. This CDR3 is 17 amino acids long. Germline V lookup: CDR1 ENHRY, CDR2 SYGVKD. The ends lost 3 bases at V and 4 bases at J; junction bases unmatched: 9. Here the CDR3 DNA reads TGTGCCATCAGTGAAGGCTCCGGGACTAGCGCTTACAATGAGCAGTTCTTC. This sequence encodes CAISEGSGTSAYNEQFF.

This chain connects TRBV27 to TRBJ1-5, with D possibly being TRBD1 (5 bases). V lost 5 bases and J lost 5, with 16 bases in between. CDR3 size: 15 residues. Germline assignment: CDR1 MNHEY and CDR2 SMNVEV (reference sequence). Here the CDR3 DNA reads TGTGCCAGCAGTGGGGCACAGTTGACGGATCAGCCCCAGCATTTT. This translates into CASSGAQLTDQPQHF.

The CDR3 is CAILQGNGSPLHF. DNA of the CDR3: TGTGCCATCCTCCAGGGGAATGGCTCACCCCTCCACTTT. The chain joins TRBV10-3 to TRBJ1-6, with D perhaps TRBD1 (6 bases). The length of the CDR3 is 13 residues. Deletions cut 8 bases from V and 10 bases from J, with 15 bases between. Looked up from germline, CDR1 is ENHRY and CDR2 is SYGVKD.

The chain is built from TRBV27 and TRBJ1-5; 7 bases agree with TRBD1. Trimming at V came to 8 bases and at J to 5 bases, leaving 9 bases not matched to a gene. The CDR3 totals 14 residues. CDR1 is MNHEY and CDR2 is SMNVEV in the germline V gene (reference sequence). CDR3 sequence: CASQPQGKDQPQHF. CDR3 bases: TGTGCCAGCCAACCACAGGGGAAGGATCAGCCCCAGCATTTT.

The V and J genes are TRBV18 and TRBJ1-1, with 7 nucleotides matching TRBD1. J lost 6 bases, V lost 6 bases, and 7 bases had no gene match. CDR1 is KGHSH, CDR2 LQKENI, per germline. The CDR3 consists of 13 residues. The CDR3, as DNA: TGTGCCAGCTCGGGACAGATAACAGCTGAAGCTTTCTTT. Translating it yields CASSGQITAEAFF.

The CDR3 sequence is CASSNTLQGIKETQYF. The CDR3 coding sequence is TGTGCCAGCAGTAACACCCTACAGGGTATAAAGGAGACCCAGTACTTC. The chain recombines TRBV6-6 with TRBJ2-5; weak D call: TRBD1 (6 bases). V was cut by 5 bases and J by 5 bases, with 21 bases left in between. This CDR3 is built from 16 residues. The germline V gene has CDR1 MNHNY and CDR2 SVGAGI (reference sequence).

In its sample, this clone was seen a few times. V usage is TRBV7-9 and J usage is TRBJ2-5, with 7 bases fitting TRBD2. CDR3 length: 18 amino acids. Germline V lookup: CDR1 SEHNR, CDR2 FQNEAQ (reference sequence). Trimming took 2 bases from V and 2 from J; bases not matched to a gene: 14. The CDR3 bases are TGTGCCAGCAGCTTACGGGAGGCGTTTTATCCCCGTCAAGAGACCCAGTACTTC. As protein: CASSLREAFYPRQETQYF.

V usage is TRBV5-1 and J usage is TRBJ1-1, with unresolved D. Trimming removed 9 bases at V and 7 bases at J, with 22 bases between. The CDR3 contains 14 residues. Germline CDR1 SGHRS, CDR2 YFSETQ. Here the CDR3 reads CATTTRDAGGEAFF. CDR3 in DNA: TGCGCCACCACCACCCGAGACGCCGGCGGTGAAGCTTTCTTT.

The J gene is TRBJ2-2, the V gene TRBV27, with 12 bases that match TRBD2. CDR1 MNHEY and CDR2 SMNVEV come from the germline V gene (reference sequence). V trimming: 6 bases; J trimming: 6 bases; junction bases outside the gene matches: 2. This CDR3 comprises 14 residues. The CDR3 bases are TGTGCCAGCAGACTAGCGGGAGGATCCGGGGAGCTGTTTTTT. Translated: CASRLAGGSGELFF.

The CDR3 sequence: CASSPVDRGVYEQYF. The CDR3, as DNA: TGTGCCAGCAGTCCCGTGGACAGGGGGGTCTACGAGCAGTACTTC. The rearrangement joins TRBV28 to TRBJ2-7; 10 bases fit TRBD1. This CDR3 region has 15 residues. Trimming at V came to 5 bases and at J to 3 bases, leaving 7 bases not matched to a gene. Germline CDR1 MDHEN, CDR2 SYDVKM.

This clone occurred a few times. J is TRBJ1-4 and V is TRBV7-2, with 8 bases matching TRBD1. The CDR3 spans 15 residues. Germline V lookup: CDR1 SGHTA, CDR2 FQGNSA. The V and J ends lost 0 bases and 7 bases, in that order; junction bases with no gene match: 4. CDR3 sequence reads: CASSLAGRGLEKLFF. The CDR3 coding sequence is TGTGCCAGCAGCTTAGCCGGCAGGGGGCTTGAAAAACTGTTTTTT.

V and J are TRBV6-5 and TRBJ2-5; 8 positions agree with TRBD2. Germline assignment: CDR1 MNHEY and CDR2 SVGAGI. The CDR3 loop spans 16 amino acids. The trim removed 0 bases at V and 1 base at J, leaving 4 bases unmatched. The CDR3 DNA sequence: TGTGCCAGCAGTTACTCACCTAGCGGGCTCCAAGAGACCCAGTACTTC. It encodes CASSYSPSGLQETQYF.

This chain links TRBV21-1 with TRBJ2-7; TRBD2 reflects the table's D call only, with no check against the DNA. TRBV21-1 is a pseudogene. The CDR3 loop spans 12 amino acids. As DNA, the CDR3 is TGTGCCAGCAGGGAGAGCTCCTACGAGCAGTACTTC. It yields the protein CASRESSYEQYF.

In this sample, this clone turned up a few times. This chain connects TRBV28 to TRBJ1-2; perhaps TRBD1 as D (5 bases). Germline CDR1 MDHEN, CDR2 SYDVKM. This CDR3 has 13 amino acids. The germline V and J ends were trimmed by 5 bases and 6 bases, with 13 bases remaining between them. The CDR3 DNA reads TGTGCCAGCAGTCGACAGTTCTTGGATGGCTACACCTTC. It specifies CASSRQFLDGYTF.

CDR3 in amino acids: CASSRGGRDEKLFF. CDR3 coding DNA: TGCGCCAGCAGCAGGGGGGGCCGTGATGAAAAACTGTTTTTT. The rearrangement joins TRBV5-1 to TRBJ1-4; D might be TRBD1 (6 bases). Germline V gene data show CDR1 as SGHRS and CDR2 as YFSETQ. V was pared by 4 bases and J by 6 bases, with 13 bases between. The CDR3 is 14 amino acids. The whole variable domain, filled in from reference TRBV5-1 and TRBJ1-4, reads KAGVTQTPRYLIKTRGQQVTLSCSPISGHRSVSWYQQTPGQGLQFLFEYFSETQRNKGNFPGRFSGRQFSNSRSEMNVSTLELGDSALYLCASSRGGRDEKLFFGSGTQLSVL.

In this sample, this clone turned up a few times. The chain uses TRBV9 and TRBJ1-2; 8 positions agree with TRBD1. V lost 4 bases, J lost 3 bases, and 8 bases stayed unmatched. The CDR3 length is 15 residues. Germline values: CDR1 SGDLS, CDR2 YYNGEE. The CDR3 loop is CASSQTDRVDYGYTF. The CDR3 DNA is TGTGCCAGCAGCCAAACGGACAGGGTGGACTATGGCTACACCTTC. The full variable domain, with the rest looked up from reference TRBV9 and TRBJ1-2, is DSGVTQTPKHLITATGQRVTLRCSPRSGDLSVYWYQQSLDQGLQFLIQYYNGEERAKGNILERFSAQQFPDLHSELNLSSLELGDSALYFCASSQTDRVDYGYTFGSGTRLTVV.

V and J are TRBV5-1 and TRBJ1-4; 11 bases align to TRBD1. The V segment lost 3 bases and the J segment 0 bases; nucleotides outside the gene matches: 4. The CDR3 contains 17 residues. The germline V gene has CDR1 SGHRS and CDR2 YFSETQ. CDR3 DNA: TGCGCCAGCAGCTCGGGGGGACAGGGGGCAACTAATGAAAAACTGTTTTTT. Translating it yields CASSSGGQGATNEKLFF.

This clone has more than one count but fewer than ten. V usage is TRBV5-1 and J usage is TRBJ1-2; TRBD1 might be the D (5 bases). From germline, CDR1 is SGHRS and CDR2 YFSETQ. Trimming took off 8 bases at V and 4 bases at J, with 15 bases between the two ends. The CDR3 sequence is 13 residues long. The CDR3 DNA reads TGCGCCAGTTCCCTGGGGGGGGGCTATGGCTACACCTTC. It encodes CASSLGGGYGYTF.

There are a few counts of this clone. The chain carries TRBV6-5 and TRBJ1-1; no reliable D call. The germline gives CDR1 MNHEY, CDR2 SVGAGI. The CDR3 runs to 15 residues. V was pared by 0 bases and J by 5 bases, with 13 bases between. The CDR3 region is CASSYSVEGWTEAFF. DNA of the CDR3: TGTGCCAGCAGTTACTCGGTGGAGGGATGGACTGAAGCTTTCTTT.